Each of the 22 T cell receptor beta chains below was sequenced from the same sample in a study of CD8 T cells in ankylosing spondylitis. Via MiXCR, TCRdb re-called the 5' RACE reads, giving one row per CDR3 protein. The top ten hold roughly 9% of the sample, which has more than 250,000 distinct CDR3 sequences, around 10% seen once. Input material: blood, either unsorted or a sorted T cell fraction (not recorded which). Receptors were obtained from a female donor with ankylosing spondylitis or in good health (not recorded which).

In its sample, this clonotype was seen many times. The chain has TRBV10-3 and TRBJ2-1; 11 nucleotides align to TRBD2. This CDR3 comprises 16 residues. The V segment lost 5 bases and the J segment 9 bases; nucleotides outside the gene matches: 12. Germline CDR1 and CDR2: ENHRY and SYGVKD. The CDR3 bases are TGTGCCATCAGTTCCGAACCTAGCGGGGGGAAACCTGAGCAGTTCTTC. Protein: CAISSEPSGGKPEQFF.

In the case of this clonotype: A much larger clonotype is one base distant, so this may be a read error. The rearrangement uses TRBV10-3 and TRBJ2-7, with no clear D. The CDR3 contains 13 residues. Trimming took 4 bases from V and 5 from J, leaving 12 bases between them. Germline lookup yields CDR1 ENHRY and CDR2 SYGVKD. CDR3 amino acids: CAISGHGAHEQYF. In DNA, the CDR3 is TGTGCCATCAGTGGCCACGGAGCTCACGAGCAGTACTTC.

V is TRBV20-1 and J is TRBJ1-6, with a possible D match to TRBD1 (5 bases). Trimming removed 0 bases from V and 7 bases from J, with 16 bases in between. The length of the CDR3 is 16 residues. Germline-derived CDR1 and CDR2 are DFQATT and SNEGSKA (reference sequence). DNA of the CDR3: TGCAGTGCTAGAGACCGACAGTCCCTCGGCAATTCACCCCTCCACTTT. Its protein is CSARDRQSLGNSPLHF.

Ten or more counts support this clonotype. This chain connects TRBV5-1 to TRBJ2-4; D might be TRBD1 (6 bases). V lost 0 bases and J lost 8, with 12 bases in between. The CDR3 loop spans 14 amino acids. Per the germline V gene, CDR1 is SGHRS and CDR2 is YFSETQ. The CDR3 protein is CASSLAGRGDIQYF. DNA for the CDR3: TGCGCCAGCAGCTTGGCCGGCAGGGGCGACATTCAGTACTTC.

This clonotype came up many times. The chain recombines TRBV12-3 or TRBV12-4 with TRBJ2-7; 10 positions match TRBD2. The CDR3 extends over 13 amino acids. V gave up 6 bases and J gave up 2 bases; unmatched junction bases: 1. The CDR3 DNA is TGTGCCAGCAGGCTAGCGGGAGCCTACGAGCAGTACTTC. Its protein is CASRLAGAYEQYF.

There are many counts of this clonotype. The chain uses TRBV12-3 or TRBV12-4 and TRBJ2-3, with D perhaps TRBD2 (6 bases). This CDR3 spans 14 amino acids. The V gene lost 1 base and the J gene lost 2 bases, with 7 bases spanning the gap. CDR3 protein: CASSLGGATDTQYF. The CDR3 region has the DNA TGTGCCAGCAGTTTAGGCGGGGCCACAGATACGCAGTATTTT.

V usage is TRBV7-8 and J usage is TRBJ2-2; D is undetermined. This CDR3 spans 15 amino acids. V was trimmed by 1 base and J by 6 bases, leaving 12 bases between them. Germline CDR1 is SGHVS and CDR2 is FQNEAQ. The CDR3, as DNA: TGTGCCAGCAGCTTAGAACCATACAATCCCGGGGAGCTGTTTTTT. Its translation: CASSLEPYNPGELFF. Together with reference TRBV7-8 and TRBJ2-2, the CDR3 gives the full variable domain: GAGVSQSPRYKVAKRGQDVALRCDPISGHVSLFWYQQALGQGPEFLTYFQNEAQLDKSGLPSDRFFAERPEGSVSTLKIQRTQQEDSAVYLCASSLEPYNPGELFFGEGSRLTVL.

This clonotype was picked up many times. The chain has TRBV3-1 and TRBJ2-1, with D uncertain. V was clipped by 1 base and J by 5 bases, with 12 bases between them. This CDR3 has 15 residues. The germline gives CDR1 LGHDT, CDR2 YNNKEL (reference sequence). The CDR3 DNA is TGTGCCAGCAGCCAAGGCAGTCTCTCTAACAATGAGCAGTTCTTC. It is translated as CASSQGSLSNNEQFF.

This clonotype has more than one count but fewer than ten. The chain employs TRBV5-1 and TRBJ1-5; perhaps TRBD1 as D (6 bases). Trimming removed 2 bases at V and 0 bases at J, with 18 bases between. The CDR3 contains 18 residues. Germline CDR1 and CDR2: SGHRS and YFSETQ. Written as DNA, the CDR3 is TGCGCCAGCAGCTTTAAGGACAGCTTATTTTATAGCAATCAGCCCCAGCATTTT. This sequence encodes CASSFKDSLFYSNQPQHF.

This clonotype was seen repeatedly, ten times or more. The genes are TRBV6-2 or TRBV6-3 and TRBJ1-1; D is uncertain. The CDR3 spans 14 residues. Germline-derived CDR1 and CDR2 are MNHEY and SVGEGT. V dropped 5 bases and J dropped 1 base, with 11 bases sitting between them. The CDR3 bases are TGTGCCAGCAGTGGGGTACACCCGAACACTGAAGCTTTCTTT. Residues: CASSGVHPNTEAFF.

This clonotype was detected many times. The chain recombines TRBV5-1 with TRBJ2-3; a possible D gene is TRBD2 (7 bases). Germline CDR1 reads SGHRS; CDR2 reads YFSETQ. The CDR3 covers 13 residues. The V end lost 4 bases, the J end lost 5 bases, and 11 bases lay between the germline ends. The CDR3 DNA sequence: TGCGCCAGCAGCCCGGGGGGACAAGATACGCAGTATTTT. Protein product: CASSPGGQDTQYF.

Only a few counts were recorded for this clonotype. The chain carries TRBV5-1 and TRBJ2-7, with 11 bases fitting TRBD2. This CDR3 comprises 15 residues. J lost 0 bases, V lost 4 bases, and 3 bases had no gene match. In germline, CDR1 is SGHRS, CDR2 YFSETQ. CDR3 DNA sequence: TGCGCCAGCAGCGAGGGACTAGCGGACTCCTACGAGCAGTACTTC. Encoded protein: CASSEGLADSYEQYF.

Details on this clonotype: One base away lies a much larger clone, so this may be a sequencing read error. The rearrangement uses TRBV12-3 or TRBV12-4 and TRBJ2-2; D possibly matches TRBD1 or TRBD2 (5 bases each). The CDR3 has 14 residues. Trimming pared 6 bases from V and 6 bases from J, leaving 14 bases between. The CDR3: CASRPPGPAGELFF. CDR3 coding DNA: TGTGCCAGCAGACCCCCGGGACCAGCCGGGGAGCTGTTTTTT.

Remarks on this clonotype: One base away lies a much larger clone, so this may be a sequencing read error. The chain uses TRBV12-3 or TRBV12-4 and TRBJ2-2, with TRBD1 matching 9 bases. The CDR3 runs to 15 residues. Trimming at V came to 5 bases and at J to 5 bases, leaving 6 bases not matched to a gene. The CDR3 coding sequence is TGTGCCAGCAGTACAGGGACAGGGACGACCGGGGAGCTGTTTTTT. This gives the protein CASSTGTGTTGELFF.

The chain carries TRBV24-1 and TRBJ1-5, with unresolved D. Deletions cut 5 bases from V and 1 base from J, with 8 bases between. This CDR3 is built from 14 residues. Per the germline V gene, CDR1 is KGHDR and CDR2 is SFDVKD. Here the CDR3 reads CATSAFRSNQPQHF. Written as DNA, the CDR3 is TGTGCCACCAGTGCCTTTAGGAGCAATCAGCCCCAGCATTTT.

This clonotype was seen more than once but under ten times. This chain connects TRBV5-1 to TRBJ2-2; TRBD2 matches 9 bases. J gave up 3 bases and V 2 bases, and 2 bases lay outside the gene matches. Germline V gene sequence: CDR1 SGHRS, CDR2 YFSETQ. The CDR3 has 15 residues. The CDR3 spells CASSFLAGDTGELFF. CDR3 coding DNA: TGCGCCAGCAGCTTTTTAGCGGGAGACACCGGGGAGCTGTTTTTT.

This clonotype appeared many times. The chain recombines TRBV7-2 with TRBJ2-4; 7 bases line up with TRBD1. This CDR3 is 13 amino acids long. Germline V lookup: CDR1 SGHTA, CDR2 FQGNSA. The ends lost 5 bases at V and 8 bases at J; junction bases unmatched: 6. The CDR3 DNA reads TGTGCCAGCAGCCCGCGACAGGGATACATTCAGTACTTC. Its protein is CASSPRQGYIQYF.

This clonotype was observed at least ten times. This chain joins TRBV10-2 and TRBJ1-1; D gene ambiguous. Germline-derived CDR1 and CDR2 are WSHSY and SAAADI. This CDR3 comprises 11 residues. Trimming removed 6 bases at V and 5 bases at J, with 7 bases between. CDR3 amino acids: CASSQKTEAFF. In DNA form, the CDR3 reads TGCGCCAGCAGCCAGAAGACTGAAGCTTTCTTT.

This clonotype was seen many times. This chain joins TRBV28 and TRBJ2-7, with D unclear. CDR1 and CDR2 from the germline V gene are MDHEN and SYDVKM. The germline V and J ends were trimmed by 5 bases and 9 bases, with 17 bases remaining between them. This CDR3 comprises 13 residues. The CDR3 DNA reads TGTGCCAGCAGTCTAGAGCGCGGAGCTAGGCAGTACTTC. Amino acid sequence: CASSLERGARQYF. The full variable domain, its missing parts supplied by reference TRBV28 and TRBJ2-7, is DVKVTQSSRYLVKRTGEKVFLECVQDMDHENMFWYRQDPGLGLRLIYFSYDVKMKEKGDIPEGYSVSREKKERFSLILESASTNQTSMYLCASSLERGARQYFGPGTRLTVT.

This clonotype appeared many times. This chain uses TRBV10-3 with TRBJ1-5; D is unresolved. Germline CDR1 ENHRY, CDR2 SYGVKD. CDR3 size: 14 residues. V lost 4 bases to trimming and J lost 2 bases, with 9 bases between them. In nucleotides, the CDR3 is TGTGCCATCAGTGCCAGTGTTGGCAATCAGCCCCAGCATTTT. Its translation is CAISASVGNQPQHF.

This clonotype was observed a few times. This rearrangement joins TRBV11-2 to TRBJ2-5; TRBD2 matches 10 bases. CDR3 length: 18 residues. V lost 3 bases, J lost 2 bases, and 12 bases stayed unmatched. Germline CDR1 and CDR2: SGHAT and FQNNGV. The CDR3 spells CASSFGASGRKGQETQYF. The DNA for the CDR3 is TGTGCCAGCAGCTTCGGGGCTAGCGGGAGAAAGGGTCAAGAGACCCAGTACTTC.

There are many counts of this clonotype. The genes are TRBV5-1 and TRBJ1-6, with TRBD1 matching over 7 bases. CDR1 and CDR2 (germline): SGHRS, YFSETQ. Trimming took 2 bases from V and 8 from J; bases not matched to a gene: 4. The CDR3 consists of 14 residues. The CDR3 sequence is CASSLQGRDSPLHF. As DNA, the CDR3 is TGCGCCAGCAGCTTACAGGGGCGAGATTCACCCCTCCACTTT.